This TCR beta chain was documented in a study of cytotoxic CD8 clonotypes in ibrutinib-treated CLL (dated by TCRdb to about 2021). Regarding the complete study: The cohort was composed of under 12 relapsed/refractory and around 15 treatment-naive patients; IGHV unmutated status was identified in roughly 18 patients. Partial responses were observed in about 25 patients and complete responses in 2; after a median follow-up of around 68 months, remission was maintained in 15 or so patients and progression was observed in approximately 12. Samples at response were collected after a median of 12 months of treatment, with a range of roughly 6 to 40 months. On average, each sample yielded 255,043 productive templates and 80,000 to 95,000 productive rearrangements. Of the roughly 90 people in the trial, about two dozen had longitudinal samples available. Cryopreserved peripheral blood mononuclear cells were collected at three points: before therapy, at response, and at either sustained remission or disease progression. Patients were still on ibrutinib when every remission and progressive disease sample was collected.

Broad study findings and their caveats: Baseline clonality was found to be higher than that of age-matched healthy donors and was strongly correlated with circulating CD8+ T-cell counts. Clonality increased at ibrutinib response, stayed stable in sustained remission, and fell back toward baseline at progression. Public clonotypes were found to be uncommon and were observed to contract or remain stable during treatment; the increase in clonality was shown to reflect expansion of private clonotypes at ibrutinib response. Sampling times were not matched between sustained-remission and progressing patients, and lymph node repertoires were not studied.

This sample's time point label indicates: progressive disease on ibrutinib. For TCR beta library preparation, 1.5 to 2.5 micrograms of genomic DNA were extracted from the cryopreserved PBMCs. Longitudinal blood samples from CLL patients on ibrutinib monotherapy were analyzed using high-throughput TCR beta sequencing. The patients took part in an open-label, single-center phase 2 trial of ibrutinib monotherapy. Of note for this clone: The target of this receptor is not known. Base qualities are not at hand, and no much larger clone is one base apart.

A MiSeq instrument was used for deep resolution sequencing, which targeted depths ranging from 1 in 1 million up to 1 in 200,000 T cells, with coverage averaging 10x for each clonotype. The immunoSEQ hsTCRB Kit was used to generate the TCR beta libraries. Per the original workflow: Data were analyzed with ImmunoSEQ Data Assistant and ImmunoSEQ Analyzer, with V, D and J genes assigned per IMGT definitions. Clonality, which ranges from 0 to 1, was calculated as one minus the normalized Shannon entropy of productive rearrangement frequencies. Only overrepresented clonotypes making up at least 0.05% of the repertoire of each patient were included in the public clonotype analysis. Around 13 age-matched healthy donor repertoires from immuneACCESS were used as controls for clonality. What TCRdb holds here is the immuneACCESS table cut down to in-frame rearrangements. Part of the clones is not present; checked against another copy, under half of the missing clones reflect an unresolved V gene, and the others are unexplained. V, J and clone size are those of that table, while D and trimming were read from the DNA. This sample comprises about 69,000 clones, more than 70% of them detected only once. Less than 9% of the sample belongs to the ten largest clones.

Specimen: PBMCs, collected at disease progression, from a patient treated with ibrutinib. This TCR came from a human donor with chronic lymphocytic leukemia.

The CDR3 protein is CASSQEGGYGYTF. In nucleotides, the sequence is TGCGCCAGCAGCCAGGAGGGCGGGTATGGCTACACCTTC. This chain joins TRBV4-1 to TRBJ1-2; a confident D gene designation cannot be given. CDR1 and CDR2, looked up from the germline V gene, are MGHRA and YSYEKL. V drops 3 bases and J drops 5 bases, leaving 10 bases in between. The CDR3 numbers 13 residues from cysteine through phenylalanine. Only the CDR3 DNA is retained, 39 bases long and in frame from the first base.